This T cell receptor (beta chain) was documented in a study of blood T cells in healthy people across ages. Regarding the study as a whole: The study lacked donor CMV status, which possibly confounded expanded clonotype changes. Roughly linear age-related decline in beta diversity appeared, significant by age around 38. PBMC samples, being unsorted, prevented any conclusive comparison of naive and antigen-experienced cells.

In its sample, this clonotype was seen many times. The antigen is undetermined. Through a sample-barcoded 5' primer and a J-beta primer mix, a second PCR was run for about 6 to 12 cycles. Template switching added a 12-random-nucleotide identifier to every cDNA molecule. Via MiXCR, TCRdb re-called the 5' RACE reads, giving one row per CDR3 protein. The table records some 1.7 million distinct CDR3 sequences, roughly 27% of them present only once. From germline, CDR1 is SGHRS and CDR2 YFSETQ. The V end lost 3 bases, the J end lost 1 base, and 17 bases lay between the germline ends. The CDR3 consists of 17 residues.

Sequenced material: blood. The receptor's source is a woman in her twenties or thirties in good health. The chain recombines TRBV5-1 with TRBJ2-1; D is perhaps TRBD1 or TRBD2 (5 bases each). The DNA of the CDR3 is TGCGCCAGCAGCTCGATTCCCGGGACGGTTTCCTACAATGAGCAGTTCTTC. Its translation is CASSSIPGTVSYNEQFF.